These T cell receptor beta chains were read from a single sample in a study of cytomegalovirus exposure and HLA in healthy donors. TCRdb keeps only in-frame clones here, not all; method: immunoSEQ multiplex PCR. The sample holds around 91,000 clones, approximately 78% seen once. The material sequenced was PBMCs. Receptors originate from a male donor in good health and CMV-seropositive. The CDR3 runs from the conserved cysteine through the conserved F or W. Fields, in order: J gene, D gene, clone size, V gene, CDR3 protein, CDR3 DNA. The D gene is left open where the match is weak. For some rows the clone size is stated as once, few or many, or as a class when expanded; others skip it.

>TRBJ2-2|TRBD1|.|TRBV28
CASTLRQGAITGELFF
TGTGCCAGCACCCTTAGACAGGGGGCAATCACCGGGGAGCTGTTTTTT
>TRBJ2-1|.|.|TRBV11-2
CASSFPGLRNEQFF
TGTGCCAGCAGCTTCCCGGGACTCCGTAATGAGCAGTTCTTC
>TRBJ2-5|.|.|TRBV7-9
CASSRQETQYF
TGTGCCAGCAGCCGCCAAGAGACCCAGTACTTC
>TRBJ2-7|.|.|TRBV28
CASSSNSVVSNSYEQYF
TGTGCCAGCAGCTCCAACTCTGTGGTTTCGAACTCCTACGAGCAGTACTTC
>TRBJ1-1|.|.|TRBV5-4
CASSLKVGRVNTEAFF
TGTGCCAGCAGCTTGAAGGTGGGCCGTGTGAACACTGAAGCTTTCTTT
>TRBJ2-3|.|.|TRBV30
CAWGEARTSTDTQYF
TGTGCCTGGGGGGAAGCACGGACTAGCACAGATACGCAGTATTTT
>TRBJ2-2|TRBD2|.|TRBV7-2
CASSFAPRERGTGELFF
TGTGCCAGCAGCTTTGCCCCAAGAGAGCGGGGCACCGGGGAGCTGTTTTTT
>TRBJ1-2|.|.|TRBV25-1
CASSEGGGIGYGYTF
TGTGCCAGCAGTGAAGGGGGAGGGATCGGCTATGGCTACACCTTC
>TRBJ1-6|.|few|TRBV18
CASSPQDSTINSPLHF
TGTGCCAGCTCACCACAGGACAGCACGATAAATTCACCCCTCCACTTT
>TRBJ2-1|.|.|TRBV30
CAWRGGGRGFHNEQFF
TGTGCCTGGAGGGGAGGTGGCAGGGGGTTTCACAATGAGCAGTTCTTC
>TRBJ2-1|.|.|TRBV10-3
CAISDGFLGGGPVNEQFF
TGTGCCATCAGTGATGGTTTTCTAGGGGGAGGGCCGGTTAATGAGCAGTTCTTC
>TRBJ1-4|.|few|TRBV5-1
CASSLGQEKLFF
TGCGCCAGCAGCTTGGGACAGGAAAAACTGTTTTTT
>TRBJ2-2|TRBD1|.|TRBV15
CATRTFRTGDATGELFF
TGTGCCACCAGAACCTTCCGGACAGGCGATGCCACCGGGGAGCTGTTTTTT
>TRBJ2-2|.|.|TRBV6-5
CASSRGPNTGELFF
TGTGCCAGTTCCCGGGGTCCGAACACCGGGGAGCTGTTTTTT
>TRBJ1-2|.|once|TRBV2
CAGQGVYGYTF
TGTGCCGGTCAAGGAGTCTATGGCTACACCTTC
>TRBJ2-3|.|.|TRBV2
CASSAQGTSDTQYF
TGTGCCAGCAGTGCACAGGGAACGTCGGATACGCAGTATTTT
>TRBJ2-5|TRBD2|.|TRBV14
CASSQLRSGRFWETQYF
TGTGCCAGCAGCCAGTTAAGAAGCGGGAGGTTTTGGGAGACCCAGTACTTC
>TRBJ1-5|TRBD1|.|TRBV10-3
CAIRQGMGQPQHF
TGTGCCATCAGACAGGGGATGGGTCAGCCCCAGCATTTT
>TRBJ1-3|TRBD1|.|TRBV5-4
CASSRQGATDTIYF
TGTGCCAGCAGCCGTCAGGGGGCTACAGACACCATATATTTT
>TRBJ2-7|TRBD1|.|TRBV5-6
CASSSPGQGIYEQYF
TGTGCCAGCAGCAGTCCGGGACAGGGCATTTACGAGCAGTACTTC
>TRBJ1-1|.|few|TRBV6-1
CASKIQGMNTEAFF
TGTGCCAGCAAGATTCAGGGGATGAACACTGAAGCTTTCTTT
>TRBJ1-1|.|.|TRBV27
CASSLDRRFQAFF
TGTGCCAGCAGTTTAGACAGGCGGTTTCAAGCTTTCTTT
>TRBJ2-3|.|.|TRBV29-1
CSVVGGGTRADTQYF
TGCAGCGTTGTGGGAGGAGGCACACGAGCAGATACGCAGTATTTT
>TRBJ1-5|.|.|TRBV6-5
CASSTHGGNQPQHF
TGTGCCAGCAGTACCCATGGAGGCAATCAGCCCCAGCATTTT
>TRBJ1-1|.|.|TRBV27
CASSLAGSGVAEAFF
TGTGCCAGCAGTTTAGCGGGGAGCGGCGTGGCTGAAGCTTTCTTT
>TRBJ1-2|TRBD1|few|TRBV7-2
CASSLAGGGYGYTF
TGTGCCAGCAGCTTAGCAGGGGGCGGCTATGGCTACACCTTC
>TRBJ1-1|.|.|TRBV2
CASRRDTEAFF
TGTGCCAGCAGGCGGGACACTGAAGCTTTCTTT
>TRBJ2-1|.|.|TRBV7-7
CASGQGPHNEQFF
TGTGCCAGCGGCCAGGGGCCTCACAATGAGCAGTTCTTC
>TRBJ2-7|.|.|TRBV5-1
CASSIPLAPDEQYF
TGCGCCAGCAGCATCCCCCTGGCCCCTGATGAGCAGTACTTC
>TRBJ2-3|.|.|TRBV19
CASSIVKRLDTQYF
TGTGCCAGTAGTATAGTTAAGAGATTAGATACGCAGTATTTT
>TRBJ2-2|.|.|TRBV29-1
CSVVGGRDVTGELFF
TGCAGCGTTGTTGGGGGCAGGGACGTCACCGGGGAGCTGTTTTTT
>TRBJ2-7|TRBD2|.|TRBV4-1
CASSQDQPSGSYEQYF
TGCGCCAGCAGCCAAGATCAACCCAGCGGGAGCTACGAGCAGTACTTC
>TRBJ2-3|TRBD1|.|TRBV10-3
CAISELGQGPTDTQYF
TGTGCCATCAGTGAGTTGGGACAGGGGCCGACAGATACGCAGTATTTT
>TRBJ1-2|TRBD1|.|TRBV28
CASRQDRVWGYTF
TGTGCCAGCAGACAAGACAGGGTATGGGGCTACACCTTC
>TRBJ2-7|.|.|TRBV2
CASSDSPYEQYF
TGTGCCAGCAGTGATTCCCCGTACGAGCAGTACTTC
>TRBJ2-3|.|.|TRBV27
CASSSRVDTQYF
TGTGCCAGCAGTTCCAGGGTAGATACGCAGTATTTT
>TRBJ2-2|.|.|TRBV19
CASSFGTLGHGRAGELFF
TGTGCCAGTAGTTTCGGGACATTAGGCCATGGCAGGGCCGGGGAGCTGTTTTTT
>TRBJ2-1|TRBD2|.|TRBV2
CASRAGTSNEQFF
TGTGCCAGCAGGGCCGGGACTAGTAATGAGCAGTTCTTC
>TRBJ2-5|TRBD1|.|TRBV5-1
CASSFQGAGQETQYF
TGCGCCAGCAGCTTCCAGGGGGCGGGCCAAGAGACCCAGTACTTC
>TRBJ2-6|TRBD1|.|TRBV9
CASSPETLIRTGNSGANVLTF
TGTGCCAGCAGCCCTGAAACCCTAATCAGGACAGGGAACTCTGGGGCCAACGTCCTGACTTTC
>TRBJ2-1|.|.|TRBV19
CASSMQVDGGEFF
TGTGCCAGTAGTATGCAGGTGGACGGAGGAGAATTCTTC
>TRBJ1-4|.|.|TRBV27
CASSLLAGLKGRNEKLFF
TGTGCCAGCAGTTTATTGGCGGGGTTAAAAGGAAGAAATGAAAAACTGTTTTTT
>TRBJ2-2|TRBD2|.|TRBV9
CASSVDPTSGVVGELFF
TGTGCCAGCAGCGTAGATCCCACTAGCGGGGTGGTCGGGGAGCTGTTTTTT
>TRBJ1-1|TRBD1|.|TRBV7-9
CASSSGGNTEAFF
TGTGCCAGCAGCTCAGGGGGGAATACTGAAGCTTTCTTT
>TRBJ1-5|.|few|TRBV27
CASSLFGDQPQHF
TGTGCCAGCAGTTTATTTGGAGATCAGCCCCAGCATTTT
>TRBJ2-5|TRBD1|.|TRBV5-1
CASSLRLTGQGAEETQYF
TGCGCCAGCAGCTTGCGGTTAACGGGACAGGGGGCCGAAGAGACCCAGTACTTC